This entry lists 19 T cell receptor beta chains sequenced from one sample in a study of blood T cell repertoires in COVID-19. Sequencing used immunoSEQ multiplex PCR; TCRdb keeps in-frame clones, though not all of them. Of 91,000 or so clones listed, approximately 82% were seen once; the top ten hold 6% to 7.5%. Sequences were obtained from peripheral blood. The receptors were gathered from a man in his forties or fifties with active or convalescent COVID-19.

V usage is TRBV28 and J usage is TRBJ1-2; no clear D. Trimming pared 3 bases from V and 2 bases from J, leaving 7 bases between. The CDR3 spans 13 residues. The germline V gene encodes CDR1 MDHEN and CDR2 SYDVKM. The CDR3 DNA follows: TGTGCCAGCAGTTTTTCAGGAAACTATGGCTACACCTTC. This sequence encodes CASSFSGNYGYTF.

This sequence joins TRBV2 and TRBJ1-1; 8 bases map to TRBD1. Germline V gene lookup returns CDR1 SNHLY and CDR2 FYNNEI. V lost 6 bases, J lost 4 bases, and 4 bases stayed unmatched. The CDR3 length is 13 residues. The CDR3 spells CASRLDRGTEAFF. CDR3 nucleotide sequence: TGTGCCAGCAGATTAGACAGGGGCACTGAAGCTTTCTTT.

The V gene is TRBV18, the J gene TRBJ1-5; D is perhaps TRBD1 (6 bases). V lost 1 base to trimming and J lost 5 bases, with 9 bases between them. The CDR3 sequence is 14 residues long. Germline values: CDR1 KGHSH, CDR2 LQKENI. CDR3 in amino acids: CASSPQKGDQPQHF. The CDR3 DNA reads TGTGCCAGCTCACCACAGAAGGGGGATCAGCCCCAGCATTTT. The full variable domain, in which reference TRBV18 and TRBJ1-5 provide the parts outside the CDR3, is NAGVMQNPRHLVRRRGQEARLRCSPMKGHSHVYWYRQLPEEGLKFMVYLQKENIIDESGMPKERFSAEFPKEGPSILRIQQVVRGDSAAYFCASSPQKGDQPQHFGDGTRLSIL.

CDR3 coding DNA: TGTGCCAGCAGCGGAGGCGAAGATACGCAGTATTTT. Translated: CASSGGEDTQYF. This chain joins TRBV5-4 and TRBJ2-3; the D gene is possibly TRBD2 (5 bases). The CDR3 has 12 residues. V was clipped by 4 bases and J by 5 bases, with 8 bases between them. The germline gives CDR1 SGHNT, CDR2 YYREEE (reference sequence). Drawing the rest from reference TRBV5-4 and TRBJ2-3, the complete variable domain is ETGVTQSPTHLIKTRGQQVTLRCSSQSGHNTVSWYQQALGQGPQFIFQYYREEENGRGNFPPRFSGLQFPNYSSELNVNALELDDSALYLCASSGGEDTQYFGPGTRLTVL.

The CDR3 nucleotides are TGCGCCAGCAGCTTGGCCGCAGGCTACGAGCAGTACTTC. Translating gives CASSLAAGYEQYF. The gene calls are TRBV5-1 and TRBJ2-7; no clear D. V lost 0 bases and J 3 bases, leaving 7 bases between the germline ends. Germline loops: CDR1 SGHRS, CDR2 YFSETQ. The CDR3 has 13 residues.

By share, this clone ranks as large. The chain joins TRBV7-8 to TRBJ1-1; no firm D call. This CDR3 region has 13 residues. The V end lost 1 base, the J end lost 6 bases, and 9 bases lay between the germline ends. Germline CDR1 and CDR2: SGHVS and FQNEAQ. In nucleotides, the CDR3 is TGTGCCAGCAGCTTAGGAACAGAACCTGAAGCTTTCTTT. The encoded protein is CASSLGTEPEAFF.

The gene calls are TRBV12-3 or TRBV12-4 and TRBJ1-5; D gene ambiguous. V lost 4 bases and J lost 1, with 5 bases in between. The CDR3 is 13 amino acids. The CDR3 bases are TGTGCCAGCAGTTCCCTCAGCAATCAGCCCCAGCATTTT. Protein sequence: CASSSLSNQPQHF.

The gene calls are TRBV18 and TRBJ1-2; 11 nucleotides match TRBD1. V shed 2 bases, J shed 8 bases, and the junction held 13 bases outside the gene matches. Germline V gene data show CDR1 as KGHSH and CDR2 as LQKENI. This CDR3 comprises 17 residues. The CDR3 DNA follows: TGTGCCAGCTCACCAATGACGAGCGGACAGGGGGCGGAAGGCTACACCTTC. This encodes CASSPMTSGQGAEGYTF.

The CDR3, as DNA: TGTGCCAGCAAAAACAGGGTTACGGGTGATACGCAGTATTTT. It encodes CASKNRVTGDTQYF. This rearrangement joins TRBV6-6 to TRBJ2-3; maybe TRBD1 (6 bases). V lost 7 bases and J lost 6, with 17 bases in between. Germline V gene sequence: CDR1 MNHNY, CDR2 SVGAGI (reference sequence). The CDR3 has 14 amino acids.

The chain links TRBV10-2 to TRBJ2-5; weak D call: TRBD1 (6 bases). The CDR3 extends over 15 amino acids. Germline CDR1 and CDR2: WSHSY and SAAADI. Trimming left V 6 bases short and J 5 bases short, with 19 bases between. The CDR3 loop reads CASSKLTGPGETQYF. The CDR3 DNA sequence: TGCGCCAGCAGCAAACTTACAGGGCCCGGGGAGACCCAGTACTTC.

In nucleotides, the CDR3 is TGCGCCAGCAGCTTGGCGGAACAGGGGCTTAATGAAAAACTGTTTTTT. Protein product: CASSLAEQGLNEKLFF. The gene calls are TRBV5-1 and TRBJ1-4; TRBD1 matches 7 bases. Germline CDR1 SGHRS, CDR2 YFSETQ. J lost 4 bases, V lost 0 bases, and 6 bases had no gene match. The length of the CDR3 is 16 residues.

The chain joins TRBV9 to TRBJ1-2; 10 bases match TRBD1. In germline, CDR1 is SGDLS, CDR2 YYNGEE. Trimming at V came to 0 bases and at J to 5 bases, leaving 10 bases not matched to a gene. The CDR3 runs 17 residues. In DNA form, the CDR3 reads TGTGCCAGCAGCGTAGCCTCCTGGACAGGGGGAGGATATGGCTACACCTTC. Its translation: CASSVASWTGGGYGYTF.

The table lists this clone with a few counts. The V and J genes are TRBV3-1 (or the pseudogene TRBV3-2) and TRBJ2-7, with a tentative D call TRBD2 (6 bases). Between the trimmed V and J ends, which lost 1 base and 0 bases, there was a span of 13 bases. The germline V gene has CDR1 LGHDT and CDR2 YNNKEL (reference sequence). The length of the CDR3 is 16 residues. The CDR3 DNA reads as TGTGCCAGCAGCCAAGGTGGGCGGGGAGGCTCCTACGAGCAGTACTTC. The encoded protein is CASSQGGRGGSYEQYF.

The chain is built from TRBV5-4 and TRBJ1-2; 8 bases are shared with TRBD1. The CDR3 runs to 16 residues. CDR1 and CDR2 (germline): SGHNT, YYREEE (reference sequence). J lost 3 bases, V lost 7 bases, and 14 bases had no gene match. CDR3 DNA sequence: TGTGCCAGCTCAATTGGGGGAACAGGGGGTCACTATGGCTACACCTTC. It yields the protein CASSIGGTGGHYGYTF.

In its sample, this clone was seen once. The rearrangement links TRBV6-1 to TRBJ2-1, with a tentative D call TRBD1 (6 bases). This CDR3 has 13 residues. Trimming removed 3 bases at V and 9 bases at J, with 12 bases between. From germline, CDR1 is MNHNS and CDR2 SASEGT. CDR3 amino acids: CASSDQGFGEQFF. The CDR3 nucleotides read TGTGCCAGCAGTGATCAGGGGTTCGGTGAGCAGTTCTTC.

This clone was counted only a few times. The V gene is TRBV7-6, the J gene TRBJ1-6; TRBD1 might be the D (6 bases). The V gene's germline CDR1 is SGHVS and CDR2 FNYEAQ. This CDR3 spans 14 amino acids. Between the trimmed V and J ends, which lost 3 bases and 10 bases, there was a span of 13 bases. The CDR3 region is CASSFGRGESPLHF. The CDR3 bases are TGTGCCAGCAGCTTCGGCAGGGGAGAGTCACCCCTCCACTTT.

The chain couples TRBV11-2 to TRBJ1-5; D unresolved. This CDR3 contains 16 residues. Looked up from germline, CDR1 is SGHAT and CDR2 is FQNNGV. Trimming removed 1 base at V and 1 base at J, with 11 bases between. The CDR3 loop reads CASSLGTGLSNQPQHF. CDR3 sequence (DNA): TGTGCCAGCAGCTTAGGTACGGGGTTGAGCAATCAGCCCCAGCATTTT.

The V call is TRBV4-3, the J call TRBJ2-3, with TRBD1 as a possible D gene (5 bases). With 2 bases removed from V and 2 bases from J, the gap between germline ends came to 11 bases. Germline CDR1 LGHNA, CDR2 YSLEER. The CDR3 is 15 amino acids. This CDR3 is CASSQSGHNTDTQYF. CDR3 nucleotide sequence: TGCGCCAGCAGCCAATCTGGACACAACACAGATACGCAGTATTTT.

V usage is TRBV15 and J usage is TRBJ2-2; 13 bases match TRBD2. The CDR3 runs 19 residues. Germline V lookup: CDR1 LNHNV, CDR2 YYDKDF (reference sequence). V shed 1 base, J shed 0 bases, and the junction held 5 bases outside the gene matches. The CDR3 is CATSRVRTSGGTNTGELFF. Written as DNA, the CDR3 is TGTGCCACCAGCAGAGTCCGGACTAGCGGGGGAACGAACACCGGGGAGCTGTTTTTT.